The 28 T cell receptor beta chains given below trace back to one sample, sequenced in a study of blood T cell repertoires in COVID-19. Libraries were prepared by immunoSEQ multiplex PCR; TCRdb keeps only in-frame clonotypes and omits some of them. The profile shows more than 150,000 clones, roughly 85% of them singletons. The material sequenced was peripheral blood. These receptors came from a man aged 55 to 70 with acute or convalescent COVID-19.

For this clone: The sample has other DNA sequences that encode this CDR3 too. The chain couples TRBV2 to TRBJ2-5, with a tentative D call TRBD1 (6 bases). Trimming cost V 5 bases and J 1 base, with 8 bases left between them. Germline values: CDR1 SNHLY, CDR2 FYNNEI. The CDR3 has 13 amino acids. CDR3: CASSNRVQETQYF. The CDR3, as DNA: TGTGCCAGCAGTAACAGGGTCCAAGAGACCCAGTACTTC.

The chain couples TRBV5-1 to TRBJ2-2, with unresolved D. This CDR3 comprises 14 residues. Trimming took off 1 base at V and 2 bases at J, with 6 bases between the two ends. Germline values: CDR1 SGHRS, CDR2 YFSETQ. This chain's CDR3 is CASSLTPNTGELFF. The CDR3 DNA reads TGCGCCAGCAGCTTGACACCCAACACCGGGGAGCTGTTTTTT.

CDR3 in DNA: TGCGCCAGCAGCCAGGCTAGACTAGCGGGAGGGCCGGACGAGCAGTACTTC. This encodes CASSQARLAGGPDEQYF. The V gene is TRBV4-1, the J gene TRBJ2-7; 14 bases fit TRBD2. CDR1 and CDR2 from the germline V gene are MGHRA and YSYEKL. The CDR3 contains 17 residues. V lost 3 bases to trimming and J lost 5 bases; unmatched junction nucleotides: 9.

This chain joins TRBV28 and TRBJ2-1; no clear D. In germline, CDR1 is MDHEN, CDR2 SYDVKM. This CDR3 has 15 residues. The germline V and J ends were trimmed by 3 bases and 6 bases, with 15 bases remaining between them. The CDR3 protein is CASSFRLPGGNEQFF. The CDR3 DNA reads TGTGCCAGCAGTTTTCGCCTCCCGGGTGGCAATGAGCAGTTCTTC.

The genes are TRBV9 and TRBJ2-7; 7 bases are a match to TRBD2. The germline CDR1 and CDR2 sequences are SGDLS and YYNGEE. The CDR3 is made up of 17 amino acids. Trimming took 4 bases from V and 2 from J; bases not matched to a gene: 15. The CDR3 nucleotides read TGTGCCAGCAGCCCCAGAAGTGGGCTAGCGGCTGCCTACGAGCAGTACTTC. Translation gives CASSPRSGLAAAYEQYF.

The CDR3: CASSLASGKIGELFF. The CDR3 DNA follows: TGTGCCAGCAGCTTAGCTAGCGGGAAAATCGGGGAGCTGTTTTTT. The J gene is TRBJ2-2, the V gene TRBV7-8; 8 nucleotides line up with TRBD2. The CDR3 length is 15 residues. V shed 0 bases, J shed 7 bases, and the junction held 4 bases outside the gene matches. The germline V gene encodes CDR1 SGHVS and CDR2 FQNEAQ.

The gene calls are TRBV28 and TRBJ1-6; D might be TRBD1 (6 bases). V lost 3 bases to trimming and J lost 11 bases, with 11 bases between them. Germline CDR1 reads MDHEN; CDR2 reads SYDVKM. CDR3 length: 13 residues. The CDR3, as DNA: TGTGCCAGCAGTTTTCCCGGACAGACACCCCTCCACTTT. Its protein product is CASSFPGQTPLHF.

This clone was counted between two and nine times. CDR3 nucleotides: TGTGCCAGCAGCCAAGGGCAGGGGGCGGGGGCCCCTGAAGCTTTCTTT. Residues: CASSQGQGAGAPEAFF. This chain uses TRBV3-1 (or the pseudogene TRBV3-2) with TRBJ1-1; TRBD1 agrees at 8 bases. The junction had 10 bases not matched to a gene; V was cut back by 1 base and J by 6 bases. The CDR3 runs 16 residues. Germline values: CDR1 LGHDT, CDR2 YNNKEL (reference sequence).

The chain is built from TRBV2 and TRBJ1-4, with TRBD1 matching 7 bases. CDR1 SNHLY and CDR2 FYNNEI come from the germline V gene. J was trimmed by 2 bases and V by 7 bases; bases with no gene match: 4. The CDR3 consists of 14 residues. The CDR3 protein is CASTRQGTNEKLFF. CDR3 coding DNA: TGTGCCAGCACCCGACAGGGTACTAATGAAAAACTGTTTTTT.

The chain recombines TRBV10-3 with TRBJ2-1; D possibly corresponds to TRBD2 (6 bases). CDR1 is ENHRY, CDR2 SYGVKD, per germline. This CDR3 contains 16 residues. The ends were cut back, 3 bases at V and 2 bases at J, with 14 bases in the middle. The CDR3, as DNA: TGTGCCATCAGTGATAGGAGGGAGGCGGCCTACAATGAGCAGTTCTTC. Its protein is CAISDRREAAYNEQFF.

This chain's CDR3 is CASSQGTGNGELFF. The CDR3 nucleotides read TGTGCCAGCAGCCAAGGAACGGGGAACGGGGAGCTGTTTTTT. V usage is TRBV3-1 (or the pseudogene TRBV3-2) and J usage is TRBJ2-2, with a tentative D call TRBD2 (5 bases). Trimming removed 1 base from V and 7 bases from J, with 10 bases in between. The CDR3 covers 14 residues. Germline-derived CDR1 and CDR2 are LGHDT and YNNKEL (reference sequence).

For the CDR3, the DNA is TGCGCCAGCAGCCCCGCCCCAGATCAGCCCCAGCATTTT. Protein: CASSPAPDQPQHF. The gene calls are TRBV5-1 and TRBJ1-5; unclear D gene. The V end lost 4 bases, the J end lost 5 bases, and 10 bases lay between the germline ends. From germline, CDR1 is SGHRS and CDR2 YFSETQ. The CDR3 loop spans 13 amino acids. The full variable domain, its missing parts supplied by reference TRBV5-1 and TRBJ1-5, is KAGVTQTPRYLIKTRGQQVTLSCSPISGHRSVSWYQQTPGQGLQFLFEYFSETQRNKGNFPGRFSGRQFSNSRSEMNVSTLELGDSALYLCASSPAPDQPQHFGDGTRLSIL.

V is TRBV29-1 and J is TRBJ1-3; 8 positions agree with TRBD1. V shed 5 bases and J 4 bases; nucleotides not matched to a gene: 1. Per germline, CDR1 SQVTM and CDR2 ANQGSEA. The CDR3 length is 12 residues. The CDR3 here is CSVRQGGNTIYF. The CDR3 DNA sequence: TGCAGCGTTCGACAGGGGGGAAACACCATATATTTT.

The rearrangement joins TRBV15 to TRBJ2-1, with D perhaps TRBD1 (6 bases). Germline assignment: CDR1 LNHNV and CDR2 YYDKDF (reference sequence). Trimming removed 2 bases from V and 7 bases from J, with 12 bases in between. This CDR3 is built from 14 residues. In nucleotides, the CDR3 is TGTGCCACCAGCAGAAAAACAGGGATTAATGAGCAGTTCTTC. It specifies CATSRKTGINEQFF. Based on the CDR3 plus reference TRBV15 and TRBJ2-1, the full variable domain is DAMVIQNPRYQVTQFGKPVTLSCSQTLNHNVMYWYQQKSSQAPKLLFHYYDKDFNNEADTPDNFQSRRPNTSFCFLDIRSPGLGDTAMYLCATSRKTGINEQFFGPGTRLTVL.

The rearrangement joins TRBV28 to TRBJ2-7; the D gene is possibly TRBD1 (6 bases). Trimming pared 3 bases from V and 2 bases from J, leaving 17 bases between. Germline CDR1 MDHEN, CDR2 SYDVKM. This CDR3 contains 16 residues. The CDR3 here is CASSFETGGQTYEQYF. Here the CDR3 DNA reads TGTGCCAGCAGTTTCGAGACCGGAGGACAGACCTACGAGCAGTACTTC.

The chain joins TRBV19 to TRBJ1-3; D gene unclear. The CDR3 consists of 12 residues. In germline, CDR1 is LNHDA, CDR2 SQIVND (reference sequence). The germline V and J ends were trimmed by 6 bases and 5 bases, with 8 bases remaining between them. The CDR3: CASSQLRNTIYF. CDR3 nucleotide sequence: TGTGCCAGTAGCCAACTCCGAAACACCATATATTTT.

The chain combines TRBV28 with TRBJ2-2; 11 nucleotides align to TRBD2. The CDR3 is 15 residues long. Germline V lookup: CDR1 MDHEN, CDR2 SYDVKM. The J segment lost 7 bases and the V segment lost 2 bases, leaving 3 bases of the junction unmatched. The CDR3 here is CASSLVLAGGGELFF. The CDR3 DNA is TGTGCCAGCAGTTTAGTTCTAGCGGGAGGCGGGGAGCTGTTTTTT. The variable domain in full, with the rest retrieved from reference TRBV28 and TRBJ2-2, is DVKVTQSSRYLVKRTGEKVFLECVQDMDHENMFWYRQDPGLGLRLIYFSYDVKMKEKGDIPEGYSVSREKKERFSLILESASTNQTSMYLCASSLVLAGGGELFFGEGSRLTVL.

The CDR3 DNA follows: TGTGCCAGCAGCTTGGGGCCAAACTATGGCTACACCTTC. Translation gives CASSLGPNYGYTF. The V and J genes are TRBV5-4 and TRBJ1-2; D not resolved. In germline, CDR1 is SGHNT, CDR2 YYREEE (reference sequence). V was pared by 0 bases and J by 2 bases, with 5 bases between. The CDR3 has 13 residues.

This clone showed up just a few times. The V gene is TRBV18, the J gene TRBJ2-2, with D possibly TRBD1 on 5 matching bases. The V end was cut by 3 bases, the J end by 4 bases, with 12 bases between. This CDR3 is built from 15 residues. Per germline, CDR1 KGHSH and CDR2 LQKENI. The CDR3 DNA sequence: TGTGCCAGCTCACCGTTGCAGGGCCGCACCGGGGAGCTGTTTTTT. Its translation: CASSPLQGRTGELFF.

The chain combines TRBV5-4 with TRBJ2-7, with a weak D call TRBD1 (5 bases). The V end lost 4 bases, the J end lost 6 bases, and 5 bases lay between the germline ends. From germline, CDR1 is SGHNT and CDR2 YYREEE (reference sequence). The CDR3 extends over 10 amino acids. The CDR3 DNA reads TGTGCCAGCAGCCAGGGCGAGCAGTACTTC. Translation gives CASSQGEQYF.

V is TRBV6-2 or TRBV6-3 and J is TRBJ1-5, with a possible D match to TRBD1 (5 bases). The V end was cut by 1 base, the J end by 6 bases, with 10 bases between. The CDR3 spans 14 residues. Germline V gives CDR1 MNHEY, CDR2 SVGEGT. The CDR3 DNA reads TGTGCCAGCAGTTACTGGCAGGGAGGTCAGCCCCAGCATTTT. Its protein is CASSYWQGGQPQHF.

This clone has a handful of counts. This sequence joins TRBV28 and TRBJ1-1; D may be TRBD1 (5 bases). Per germline, CDR1 MDHEN and CDR2 SYDVKM. Between the trimmed V and J ends, which lost 4 bases and 3 bases, there was a span of 15 bases. The CDR3 sequence is 15 residues long. The DNA of the CDR3 is TGTGCCAGCAGTTCTCGGGGCGGAGGGGACACTGAAGCTTTCTTT. Amino acids: CASSSRGGGDTEAFF. Full variable domain (rest looked up from reference TRBV28 and TRBJ1-1): DVKVTQSSRYLVKRTGEKVFLECVQDMDHENMFWYRQDPGLGLRLIYFSYDVKMKEKGDIPEGYSVSREKKERFSLILESASTNQTSMYLCASSSRGGGDTEAFFGQGTRLTVV.

This chain connects TRBV11-2 to TRBJ1-1, with a weak D call TRBD1 (5 bases). Germline V gene lookup returns CDR1 SGHAT and CDR2 FQNNGV. The V end lost 5 bases, the J end lost 5 bases, and 24 bases lay between the germline ends. The length of the CDR3 is 17 residues. Written as DNA, the CDR3 is TGTGCCAGCAGCCCTTACAGGAGGGATCAGAGGAGGACTGAAGCTTTCTTT. This codes for CASSPYRRDQRRTEAFF.

The V gene is TRBV7-8, the J gene TRBJ2-7; 14 nucleotides match TRBD2. CDR1 is SGHVS and CDR2 is FQNEAQ in the germline V gene. The CDR3 sequence is 16 residues long. J lost 3 bases, V lost 1 base, and 2 bases had no gene match. CDR3 protein: CASSLGGLAGDYEQYF. As DNA, the CDR3 is TGTGCCAGCAGCTTAGGGGGACTAGCGGGGGACTACGAGCAGTACTTC. The variable domain in full, with the rest retrieved from reference TRBV7-8 and TRBJ2-7, is GAGVSQSPRYKVAKRGQDVALRCDPISGHVSLFWYQQALGQGPEFLTYFQNEAQLDKSGLPSDRFFAERPEGSVSTLKIQRTQQEDSAVYLCASSLGGLAGDYEQYFGPGTRLTVT.

The genes are TRBV24-1 and TRBJ1-2; 7 bases line up with TRBD1. CDR3 size: 15 residues. The germline gives CDR1 KGHDR, CDR2 SFDVKD. The ends lost 2 bases at V and 3 bases at J; junction bases unmatched: 5. As DNA, the CDR3 is TGTGCCACCAGTGATTCGCCAGGGGGACACTATGGCTACACCTTC. It translates to CATSDSPGGHYGYTF.

This clone was recorded only once. This rearrangement joins TRBV28 to TRBJ1-2, with 8 bases lining up with TRBD1. CDR3 length: 16 amino acids. V shed 6 bases, J shed 4 bases, and the junction held 13 bases outside the gene matches. Germline assignment: CDR1 MDHEN and CDR2 SYDVKM. The CDR3 bases are TGTGCCAGCAGGATTGGACAGGGAAACCCTGCCTATGGCTACACCTTC. Amino acids: CASRIGQGNPAYGYTF.

The CDR3 loop is CASPGGTGGMYSPLHF. The CDR3 nucleotides are TGTGCCAGCCCGGGTGGCACAGGGGGAATGTATTCACCCCTCCACTTT. V is TRBV21-1 and J is TRBJ1-6; TRBD1 is taken as the D call from the table, unchecked against the DNA. TRBV21-1 is a pseudogene segment. The CDR3 runs to 16 residues.

The chain recombines TRBV9 with TRBJ2-7; possibly TRBD2 for D (6 bases). Trimming removed 6 bases from V and 7 bases from J, with 17 bases in between. The CDR3 sequence is 13 residues long. Germline V gene lookup returns CDR1 SGDLS and CDR2 YYNGEE. CDR3 sequence (DNA): TGTGCCAGCACCCGAGCGGGTTCGCTGGAGCAGTACTTC. This gives the protein CASTRAGSLEQYF.